This entry lists 15 T cell receptor beta chains sequenced from one sample in a study of blood T cell repertoires in COVID-19. Here immunoSEQ multiplex PCR was the method, and the copy in TCRdb shows in-frame clones only, minus some. The sample shows tens of thousands of clones, about 91% of them seen only once. The sample was peripheral blood. These TCRs come from a woman aged 80 or older with acute or convalescent COVID-19.

The rearrangement uses TRBV20-1 and TRBJ2-5; D gene uncertain. Germline V lookup: CDR1 DFQATT, CDR2 SNEGSKA (reference sequence). V dropped 8 bases and J dropped 5 bases, with 12 bases sitting between them. The CDR3 spans 11 residues. As DNA, the CDR3 is TGCAGTCCCGTCCGCCGGGAGACCCAGTACTTC. This encodes CSPVRRETQYF.

The chain links TRBV5-5 to TRBJ1-2; D remains unclear. Trimming stripped 3 bases from V and 0 bases from J, with 9 bases between. The CDR3 covers 14 residues. CDR1 and CDR2 (germline): SGHKS, YYEKEE (reference sequence). The CDR3 DNA sequence: TGTGCCAGCAGCTCCAGTCCCACTAACTATGGCTACACCTTC. Protein product: CASSSSPTNYGYTF.

This chain connects TRBV6-5 to TRBJ1-2; 9 bases fit TRBD1. Germline CDR1 is MNHEY and CDR2 is SVGAGI. The CDR3 sequence is 12 residues long. The J segment lost 12 bases and the V segment lost 5 bases, leaving 7 bases of the junction unmatched. CDR3 loop: CASSHRDRANTF. The CDR3 DNA reads TGTGCCAGCAGTCACCGGGACAGGGCAAACACCTTC.

The rearrangement joins TRBV19 to TRBJ2-2, with D tentatively TRBD1 (7 bases). The CDR3 covers 13 residues. The germline V gene has CDR1 LNHDA and CDR2 SQIVND (reference sequence). V was trimmed by 5 bases and J by 5 bases, leaving 9 bases between them. CDR3 sequence reads: CASSSGGTGELFF. Written as DNA, the CDR3 is TGTGCCAGTAGTTCAGGGGGGACCGGGGAGCTGTTTTTT.

This rearrangement joins TRBV25-1 to TRBJ1-2; D is unresolved. With 2 bases removed from V and 5 bases from J, the gap between germline ends came to 6 bases. This CDR3 spans 12 amino acids. Germline V gene lookup returns CDR1 MGHDK and CDR2 SYGVNS. The CDR3 DNA reads TGTGCCAGCAGTGAAACAGAGTATGGCTACACCTTC. As protein: CASSETEYGYTF.

V is TRBV18 and J is TRBJ1-2; TRBD1 is a possible D gene (6 bases). CDR3 length equals 13 residues. Germline CDR1 is KGHSH and CDR2 is LQKENI. V was trimmed by 3 bases and J by 4 bases, leaving 9 bases between them. The CDR3 sequence: CASSPDRLYGYTF. CDR3 DNA: TGTGCCAGCTCACCCGACAGGCTCTATGGCTACACCTTC. The variable domain in full, completed from reference TRBV18 and TRBJ1-2, reads NAGVMQNPRHLVRRRGQEARLRCSPMKGHSHVYWYRQLPEEGLKFMVYLQKENIIDESGMPKERFSAEFPKEGPSILRIQQVVRGDSAAYFCASSPDRLYGYTFGSGTRLTVV.

The V gene is TRBV7-2, the J gene TRBJ2-1; possible D gene TRBD2, 5 bases. The germline V gene encodes CDR1 SGHTA and CDR2 FQGNSA. This CDR3 spans 13 amino acids. V was shortened by 4 bases and J by 2 bases, with 6 bases between the two germline ends. CDR3 DNA: TGTGCCAGCAGCTCCGGGGCCTACAATGAGCAGTTCTTC. Its protein product is CASSSGAYNEQFF.

The chain carries TRBV5-6 and TRBJ2-6, with 8 bases aligning to TRBD2. The V segment lost 4 bases and the J segment 4 bases; nucleotides outside the gene matches: 10. Germline V lookup: CDR1 SGHDT, CDR2 YYEEEE. The CDR3 runs 17 residues. The CDR3 is CASSPTMRGVGANVLTF. Here the CDR3 DNA reads TGTGCCAGCAGCCCCACGATGCGGGGGGTAGGGGCCAACGTCCTGACTTTC.

A single count supports this clone. V and J are TRBV7-9 and TRBJ1-5, with a weak D call TRBD1 (6 bases). In germline, CDR1 is SEHNR, CDR2 FQNEAQ (reference sequence). Between the trimmed V and J ends, which lost 5 bases and 1 base, there was a span of 12 bases. The CDR3 covers 15 residues. In nucleotides, the CDR3 is TGTGCCAGCAGCAACAGGGATCAGAGCAATCAGCCCCAGCATTTT. This translates into CASSNRDQSNQPQHF.

V is TRBV25-1 and J is TRBJ1-1, with 9 bases fitting TRBD1. Germline CDR1 and CDR2: MGHDK and SYGVNS. Trimming at V came to 5 bases and at J to 6 bases, leaving 7 bases not matched to a gene. This CDR3 is 14 amino acids long. The CDR3: CASSREQGASEAFF. The CDR3 DNA sequence: TGTGCCAGCAGTAGAGAACAGGGGGCATCTGAAGCTTTCTTT.

The genes are TRBV2 and TRBJ2-1; 8 bases agree with TRBD1. The junction had 2 bases not matched to a gene; V was cut back by 3 bases and J by 1 base. The germline V gene has CDR1 SNHLY and CDR2 FYNNEI. The CDR3 extends over 15 amino acids. The CDR3 nucleotides read TGTGCCAGCAGTGACCGGGACAGGTCCTACAATGAGCAGTTCTTC. This codes for CASSDRDRSYNEQFF.

The V gene is TRBV3-1 (or the pseudogene TRBV3-2), the J gene TRBJ1-1; D remains ambiguous. Trimming left V 0 bases short and J 10 bases short, with 9 bases between. The CDR3 extends over 12 amino acids. The germline V gene encodes CDR1 LGHDT and CDR2 YNNKEL (reference sequence). The CDR3 spells CASSQEERVAFF. DNA of the CDR3: TGTGCCAGCAGCCAAGAGGAACGGGTAGCTTTCTTT.

This clone came up once. The chain combines TRBV10-3 with TRBJ2-7, with 8 nucleotides matching TRBD1. J lost 2 bases, V lost 6 bases, and 3 bases had no gene match. CDR3 length: 13 residues. The germline CDR1 and CDR2 sequences are ENHRY and SYGVKD. The CDR3 reads CAIRPGQAYEQYF. CDR3 DNA: TGTGCCATCAGGCCGGGACAGGCCTACGAGCAGTACTTC.

CDR3: CATSDQTSGRLSEQFF. CDR3 coding DNA: TGTGCCACCAGTGACCAGACTAGCGGGAGATTAAGTGAGCAGTTCTTC. This sequence joins TRBV24-1 and TRBJ2-1, with 12 positions matching TRBD2. With 4 bases clipped from V and 9 bases from J, the junction kept 9 bases outside the gene matches. Germline CDR1 KGHDR, CDR2 SFDVKD. The CDR3 extends over 16 amino acids.

This sequence joins TRBV12-5 and TRBJ2-7, with D possibly TRBD2 on 6 matching bases. V lost 3 bases to trimming and J lost 0 bases, with 15 bases between them. The CDR3 length is 16 residues. Germline V gene data show CDR1 as LGHNT and CDR2 as FRNRAP. DNA for the CDR3: TGTGCTAGTGGTTTCCGGGTGGGGGGTAGCTCCTACGAGCAGTACTTC. It yields the protein CASGFRVGGSSYEQYF.